Listed below are T cell receptor beta chains from one sample, sequenced in a study of PD-L1 blockade in urothelial cancer. Data came from immunoSEQ multiplex PCR; TCRdb stores just in-frame clones and leaves some out. The sample includes roughly 32,000 clones, roughly 84% of them seen just once. The specimen comprised PBMCs, sampled around atezolizumab (anti-PD-L1) treatment. Receptors originate from a man aged 55-75 years with urothelial cancer. The CDR3 runs from the conserved cysteine through the conserved F or W. D genes are given only for firm matches. Not every row has a clone size; where given, it reads once, few, many or a size class.

clone size,D gene,J gene,V gene,CDR3 protein,CDR3 DNA
.,TRBD1,TRBJ1-2,TRBV9,CASSKGQGPNYGYTF,TGTGCCAGCAGCAAGGGACAGGGCCCCAACTATGGCTACACCTTC
.,.,TRBJ1-2,TRBV2,CASSEAPNYGYTF,TGTGCCAGCAGTGAGGCACCTAACTATGGCTACACCTTC
.,.,TRBJ1-4,TRBV5-4,CASSLGGGATNEKLFF,TGTGCCAGCAGCCTAGGGGGTGGTGCAACTAATGAAAAACTGTTTTTT
.,TRBD1,TRBJ1-1,TRBV6-5,CASRGDRGTTEAFF,TGTGCCAGCAGGGGGGACAGGGGTACGACTGAAGCTTTCTTT
.,.,TRBJ1-5,TRBV30,CAWSRDGYSNQPQHF,TGTGCCTGGAGCAGAGACGGGTATAGCAATCAGCCCCAGCATTTT
.,TRBD1,TRBJ1-2,TRBV5-4,CASSSSKGATYGYTF,TGTGCCAGCAGCTCGTCGAAGGGGGCGACTTATGGCTACACCTTC
.,TRBD2,TRBJ2-7,TRBV5-4,CASSSYSGRVGYEQYF,TGTGCCAGCAGCTCTTATAGCGGGAGGGTCGGCTACGAGCAGTACTTC
once,.,TRBJ1-2,TRBV6-6,CASTLTGNGYTF,TGTGCCAGCACCTTAACAGGGAATGGCTACACCTTC
.,TRBD1,TRBJ1-2,TRBV11-2,CASSPKQGAGGYTF,TGTGCCAGCAGCCCAAAACAGGGGGCCGGTGGCTACACCTTC
.,TRBD2,TRBJ2-3,TRBV6-5,CASGLAGTDTQYF,TGTGCCAGCGGGCTAGCGGGCACAGATACGCAGTATTTT
.,TRBD1,TRBJ1-1,TRBV19,CASSIGQGADEAFF,TGTGCCAGTAGTATAGGTCAGGGGGCAGATGAAGCTTTCTTT
.,.,TRBJ2-1,TRBV27,CASSLITDTGEQFF,TGTGCCAGCAGTTTAATTACGGACACGGGTGAGCAGTTCTTC
once,TRBD2,TRBJ2-7,TRBV27,CASRGSGSIYEQYF,TGTGCCAGCAGGGGTAGCGGGAGTATTTACGAGCAGTACTTC
.,TRBD1,TRBJ1-2,TRBV4-1,CASSLRTGRGYGYTF,TGCGCCAGCAGCTTAAGGACAGGGAGGGGGTATGGCTACACCTTC
.,.,TRBJ1-2,TRBV6-1,CASSRGGEGPYGYTF,TGTGCCAGCAGCCGGGGGGGGGAGGGTCCCTATGGCTACACCTTC
.,TRBD1,TRBJ1-1,TRBV5-1,CASSLTGALNTEAFF,TGCGCCAGCAGCTTGACAGGGGCCTTGAACACTGAAGCTTTCTTT
.,.,TRBJ2-1,TRBV7-2,CASVLANEQFF,TGTGCCAGCGTTTTAGCCAATGAGCAGTTCTTC
.,TRBD1,TRBJ2-1,TRBV6-1,CASSDRGRINEQFF,TGTGCCAGCAGTGACAGGGGGCGCATAAATGAGCAGTTCTTC
.,.,TRBJ2-7,TRBV7-3,CASSQRGSYEQYF,TGTGCCAGCAGCCAAAGAGGGTCCTACGAGCAGTACTTC
.,TRBD2,TRBJ2-3,TRBV11-3,CASKAGGPYDTQYF,TGTGCCAGCAAGGCGGGAGGGCCATATGATACGCAGTATTTT
.,.,TRBJ2-7,TRBV5-5,CASSPLSSVSEQYF,TGTGCCAGCAGCCCCCTGTCTAGCGTAAGCGAGCAGTACTTC
.,TRBD1,TRBJ1-6,TRBV27,CASSPRQGYNSPLHF,TGTGCCAGCAGTCCACGACAGGGTTATAATTCACCCCTCCACTTT
.,.,TRBJ1-6,TRBV7-6,CASSPYSLRSPLHF,TGTGCCAGCAGCCCCTATTCTCTTCGGTCACCCCTCCACTTT
.,.,TRBJ1-2,TRBV15,CATSGWPGSRYGYTF,TGTGCCACCAGCGGGTGGCCGGGGTCGCGGTATGGCTACACCTTC
.,TRBD1,TRBJ1-4,TRBV7-9,CASSHDQGAYEKLFF,TGTGCCAGCAGCCATGATCAGGGGGCCTATGAAAAACTGTTTTTT
.,TRBD1,TRBJ2-3,TRBV12-5,CASALNLGTGVAQYF,TGTGCTAGTGCCCTAAATTTGGGGACAGGGGTGGCGCAGTATTTT
.,TRBD1,TRBJ1-1,TRBV6-4,CASSNGNRGYGEAFF,TGTGCCAGCAGTAACGGGAACAGGGGCTACGGTGAAGCTTTCTTT
.,.,TRBJ2-2,TRBV5-1,CASSLAVREAGELFF,TGCGCCAGCAGCTTGGCGGTCAGGGAGGCCGGGGAGCTGTTTTTT
.,TRBD1,TRBJ2-5,TRBV7-6,CASSTPTGGSETQYF,TGTGCCAGCAGCACACCTACAGGGGGAAGTGAGACCCAGTACTTC
.,TRBD1,TRBJ1-4,TRBV15,CATSEDRGKGSNEKLFF,TGTGCCACCAGTGAGGACAGGGGGAAAGGATCGAACGAAAAACTGTTTTTT
once,TRBD1,TRBJ1-2,TRBV29-1,CSVESLRGLDTF,TGCAGCGTTGAATCATTGAGGGGGCTGGATACCTTC
.,.,TRBJ1-1,TRBV5-4,CASSPLKGVGTEAFF,TGTGCCAGCAGCCCATTGAAGGGGGTTGGCACTGAAGCTTTCTTT
.,.,TRBJ1-1,TRBV10-1,CASTPRTGAGTEAFF,TGCGCCAGCACCCCGAGGACGGGAGCGGGCACTGAAGCTTTCTTT
.,TRBD1,TRBJ1-4,TRBV5-4,CASSARTGLATNEKLFF,TGTGCCAGCAGCGCCCGGACAGGACTTGCAACTAATGAAAAACTGTTTTTT
.,.,TRBJ2-3,TRBV2,CASAVGGSSTDTQYF,TGTGCCAGCGCGGTGGGAGGTTCTAGCACAGATACGCAGTATTTT
few,.,TRBJ2-4,TRBV5-6,CASSQTHRRWGDIQYF,TGTGCCAGCAGCCAGACTCACCGGCGCTGGGGGGACATTCAGTACTTC
few,.,TRBJ2-7,TRBV9,CASSADSTSYEQYF,TGTGCCAGCAGCGCGGACAGTACATCCTACGAGCAGTACTTC
.,.,TRBJ2-1,TRBV7-7,CASSPGGSGAGDNEQFF,TGTGCTAGCAGCCCCGGGGGGTCGGGGGCAGGGGACAATGAGCAGTTCTTC
.,.,TRBJ1-5,TRBV19,CASRPDSSNQPQHF,TGTGCCAGTAGACCAGACAGTAGCAATCAGCCCCAGCATTTT
.,.,TRBJ2-2,TRBV6-5,CASSPPGPWTGELFF,TGTGCCAGCAGCCCACCGGGTCCGTGGACCGGGGAGCTGTTTTTT
.,.,TRBJ2-7,TRBV5-1,CASSFGRHGGYEQYF,TGCGCCAGCAGCTTTGGTCGCCACGGGGGCTACGAGCAGTACTTC
.,.,TRBJ1-4,TRBV5-4,CASSFQGVNEKLFF,TGTGCCAGCAGCTTTCAAGGGGTTAATGAAAAACTGTTTTTT
.,TRBD1,TRBJ1-1,TRBV7-8,CASSLWTGSTEAFF,TGTGCCAGCAGCCTCTGGACAGGGAGCACTGAAGCTTTCTTT
.,.,TRBJ2-1,TRBV28,CASSLLDGSPLEQFF,TGTGCCAGCAGTTTACTTGACGGGTCCCCCCTCGAGCAGTTCTTC
.,.,TRBJ1-4,TRBV5-1,CASRQGSTNEKLFF,TGCGCCAGCAGACAGGGATCAACTAATGAAAAACTGTTTTTT
.,.,TRBJ1-1,TRBV5-6,CASSLMGRNTEAFF,TGTGCCAGCAGCTTGATGGGGAGAAACACTGAAGCTTTCTTT
.,.,TRBJ1-1,TRBV5-1,CASSLGQANTEAFF,TGCGCCAGCAGCTTGGGACAGGCGAACACTGAAGCTTTCTTT
.,.,TRBJ2-1,TRBV9,CASSVGGTYNEQFF,TGTGCCAGCAGCGTAGGGGGGACTTACAATGAGCAGTTCTTC
once,.,TRBJ2-1,TRBV25-1,CASSENREREQFF,TGTGCCAGCAGTGAGAACCGGGAGCGAGAGCAGTTCTTC
.,.,TRBJ2-5,TRBV7-2,CASSATGRVVKETQYF,TGTGCCAGCAGCGCTACAGGGAGGGTGGTAAAAGAGACCCAGTACTTC
.,.,TRBJ1-5,TRBV30,CAWSVGSLDQPQHF,TGTGCCTGGAGTGTTGGCAGCCTAGATCAGCCCCAGCATTTT
.,.,TRBJ2-7,TRBV6-5,CASSYPDSKGSYEQYF,TGTGCCAGCAGTTACCCGGACAGCAAGGGATCCTACGAGCAGTACTTC
.,.,TRBJ2-6,TRBV19,CASNGGSSGANVLTF,TGTGCCAGTAACGGGGGAAGCTCTGGGGCCAACGTCCTGACTTTC
.,.,TRBJ1-1,TRBV5-1,CASERGLNTEAFF,TGCGCCAGCGAAAGGGGTTTGAACACTGAAGCTTTCTTT
.,.,TRBJ2-3,TRBV11-2,CASSLLAGNTQYF,TGTGCCAGCAGCTTATTAGCTGGAAATACGCAGTATTTT
.,TRBD1,TRBJ2-3,TRBV5-1,CASLGGGPGQGAQIGADTQYF,TGCGCCAGCCTGGGAGGGGGACCGGGACAGGGAGCACAGATAGGGGCAGATACGCAGTATTTT
.,TRBD1,TRBJ1-2,TRBV6-5,CASRGQGILDGYTF,TGTGCCAGCAGGGGACAGGGAATATTGGATGGCTACACCTTC